The 27 T cell receptor beta chains reported below all come from one sample, sequenced in a study of T-cell memory formation after mild COVID-19. TCRdb re-called the 5' RACE reads through MiXCR, storing one row per CDR3 protein. The table lists 250,000 to 400,000 distinct CDR3 sequences, roughly an eighth of them singletons. Specimen: PBMCs or a T cell subset sorted from them (not recorded which). Receptors were obtained from a man younger than 35 who had mild COVID-19 (a few samples of this study predate the infection). Cell type and time point are not known.

This clonotype was observed a handful of times. The chain uses TRBV20-1 and TRBJ2-5, with D unresolved. The CDR3 is made up of 15 amino acids. Trimming pared 3 bases from V and 3 bases from J, leaving 17 bases between. Germline CDR1 is DFQATT and CDR2 is SNEGSKA (reference sequence). CDR3 protein: CSASKTSSREETQYF. DNA of the CDR3: TGCAGTGCTAGCAAAACCTCCTCTAGGGAAGAGACCCAGTACTTC.

This clonotype was counted many times. The chain recombines TRBV7-9 with TRBJ2-5; unclear D gene. This CDR3 is 13 amino acids long. Trimming left V 3 bases short and J 4 bases short, with 9 bases between. The germline V gene encodes CDR1 SEHNR and CDR2 FQNEAQ (reference sequence). CDR3 sequence: CASSLVARETQYF. The CDR3 DNA is TGTGCCAGCAGCTTGGTAGCCCGAGAGACCCAGTACTTC.

In its sample, this clonotype was seen many times. The chain couples TRBV29-1 to TRBJ2-1; D unresolved. This CDR3 region has 10 residues. Germline V gene data show CDR1 as SQVTM and CDR2 as ANQGSEA. V shed 3 bases and J shed 11 bases, with 8 bases lying between them. The DNA for the CDR3 is TGCAGCGTTGATACAGTACAGCAGTTCTTC. It translates to CSVDTVQQFF.

This clonotype was counted at least ten times. The chain has TRBV14 and TRBJ1-2; no definite D call. Trimming took 4 bases from V and 4 from J, leaving 4 bases between them. The V gene's germline CDR1 is SGHDN and CDR2 FVKESK. The CDR3 is 11 amino acids. The CDR3 here is CASSPGYGYTF. The CDR3 nucleotides read TGTGCCAGCAGCCCTGGCTATGGCTACACCTTC.

The chain links TRBV9 to TRBJ2-3, with D perhaps TRBD1 (5 bases). CDR3 length equals 14 residues. Trimming cost V 2 bases and J 3 bases, with 10 bases left between them. Germline V gene lookup returns CDR1 SGDLS and CDR2 YYNGEE. The CDR3 nucleotides are TGTGCCAGCAGCGTGGAAGGGGTTACAGATACGCAGTATTTT. Translating it yields CASSVEGVTDTQYF.

This clonotype was found a few times. This rearrangement joins TRBV7-9 to TRBJ2-3; tentative D call: TRBD1 (6 bases). V was pared by 10 bases and J by 0 bases, with 14 bases between. This CDR3 is built from 14 residues. The germline V gene encodes CDR1 SEHNR and CDR2 FQNEAQ (reference sequence). CDR3: CATTGTSSTDTQYF. In nucleotides, the CDR3 is TGTGCCACCACCGGGACATCTAGCACAGATACGCAGTATTTT.

The chain has TRBV7-2 and TRBJ1-6; D gene uncertain. The germline gives CDR1 SGHTA, CDR2 FQGNSA. V lost 0 bases to trimming and J lost 0 bases, with 9 bases between them. The CDR3 is made up of 17 amino acids. The CDR3: CASSLAGLSSYNSPLHF. The CDR3, as DNA: TGTGCCAGCAGCTTAGCAGGCTTGAGCTCCTATAATTCACCCCTCCACTTT. Full variable domain (missing parts from reference TRBV7-2 and TRBJ1-6): GAGVSQSPSNKVTEKGKDVELRCDPISGHTALYWYRQSLGQGLEFLIYFQGNSAPDKSGLPSDRFSAERTGGSVSTLTIQRTQQEDSAVYLCASSLAGLSSYNSPLHFGNGTRLTVT.

This clonotype was recorded a few times. This sequence joins TRBV28 and TRBJ2-3; 15 bases line up with TRBD2. Trimming cost V 7 bases and J 3 bases; bases outside gene matches: 8. The V gene's germline CDR1 is MDHEN and CDR2 SYDVKM. The CDR3 is 17 amino acids. CDR3 sequence: CASKPGLAGGGTDTQYF. CDR3 nucleotide sequence: TGTGCCAGCAAACCGGGACTAGCGGGGGGAGGTACAGATACGCAGTATTTT.

This clonotype was picked up a small number of times. The V call is TRBV7-9, the J call TRBJ2-3; 8 bases agree with TRBD2. The CDR3 totals 15 residues. CDR1 and CDR2 (germline): SEHNR, FQNEAQ (reference sequence). J gave up 8 bases and V 1 base, and 8 bases lay outside the gene matches. CDR3 residues: CASSLVGGGSVTQYF. The CDR3 DNA reads as TGTGCCAGCAGCTTAGTAGGCGGGGGGAGCGTTACGCAGTATTTT.

This clonotype was picked up many times. V and J are TRBV5-1 and TRBJ2-3, with 8 positions matching TRBD1. From germline, CDR1 is SGHRS and CDR2 YFSETQ. After removal of 2 bases from V and 2 bases from J, the junction contained 4 bases not matched to a gene. The CDR3 length is 15 residues. CDR3 in DNA: TGCGCCAGCAGCTTCGGACAGGGACCCACAGATACGCAGTATTTT. Translation: CASSFGQGPTDTQYF.

The genes are TRBV12-3 or TRBV12-4 and TRBJ2-3, with 9 nucleotides matching TRBD2. V lost 0 bases, J lost 0 bases, and 13 bases stayed unmatched. The CDR3 covers 20 residues. The CDR3 DNA is TGTGCCAGCAGTTTAGCGCCCGACTCTAGCGGGGACTCTAGCACAGATACGCAGTATTTT. Protein sequence: CASSLAPDSSGDSSTDTQYF.

The CDR3 DNA reads TGCGCCAGCAGCTTCCAAAGGGGGCCTAACACTGAAGCTTTCTTT. This codes for CASSFQRGPNTEAFF. The rearrangement uses TRBV5-1 and TRBJ1-1, with 7 bases lining up with TRBD1. V shed 2 bases, J shed 2 bases, and the junction held 6 bases outside the gene matches. Germline values: CDR1 SGHRS, CDR2 YFSETQ. This CDR3 spans 15 amino acids.

This clonotype has just a few counts. The V and J genes are TRBV11-2 and TRBJ2-1, with D maybe TRBD1 (6 bases). Trimming stripped 4 bases from V and 0 bases from J, with 10 bases between. Germline CDR1 is SGHAT and CDR2 is FQNNGV. The CDR3 covers 15 residues. In nucleotides, the CDR3 is TGTGCCAGCAGCTCGGGACACATCTCCTACAATGAGCAGTTCTTC. Its protein product is CASSSGHISYNEQFF.

The table lists this clonotype with many counts. The chain joins TRBV5-1 to TRBJ2-3, with 10 bases aligning to TRBD2. From germline, CDR1 is SGHRS and CDR2 YFSETQ. Unmatched junction bases numbered 0, after V lost 2 bases and J lost 0 bases. The length of the CDR3 is 15 residues. The chain's CDR3 is CASSFSGGSTDTQYF. CDR3 in DNA: TGCGCCAGCAGCTTTAGCGGGGGGAGCACAGATACGCAGTATTTT.

This clonotype was detected only a few times. The chain employs TRBV20-1 and TRBJ2-7; perhaps TRBD1 as D (6 bases). Trimming took 3 bases from V and 0 from J, leaving 12 bases between them. CDR1 is DFQATT, CDR2 SNEGSKA, per germline (reference sequence). This CDR3 comprises 14 residues. In DNA form, the CDR3 reads TGCAGTGCTAGGACAGGCCTTAGCTCCTACGAGCAGTACTTC. It is translated as CSARTGLSSYEQYF.

The CDR3 coding sequence is TGTGCCAGCAGTTACTCGGGGGGGGCCTGGGATACGCAGTATTTT. Its protein product is CASSYSGGAWDTQYF. The V call is TRBV6-5, the J call TRBJ2-3, with a possible D match to TRBD2 (7 bases). Trimming took 0 bases from V and 6 from J, leaving 13 bases between them. The CDR3 runs 15 residues. Germline V gene sequence: CDR1 MNHEY, CDR2 SVGAGI.

The rearrangement joins TRBV7-2 to TRBJ2-2; D might be TRBD1 or TRBD2, each matching 6 bases. V was trimmed by 4 bases and J by 6 bases, leaving 15 bases between them. CDR3 length: 15 amino acids. Per germline, CDR1 SGHTA and CDR2 FQGNSA. CDR3 sequence reads: CASSSRGGSAGELFF. The CDR3, as DNA: TGTGCCAGCAGCTCCAGAGGGGGGTCCGCCGGGGAGCTGTTTTTT.

The V call is TRBV15, the J call TRBJ1-1; tentative D call: TRBD1 (6 bases). This CDR3 contains 15 residues. The germline CDR1 and CDR2 sequences are LNHNV and YYDKDF (reference sequence). V lost 0 bases and J lost 2, with 10 bases in between. This CDR3 reads CATSRDIQGNTEAFF. In DNA form, the CDR3 reads TGTGCCACCAGCAGAGATATACAGGGCAACACTGAAGCTTTCTTT.

This clonotype was observed many times. The chain links TRBV15 to TRBJ1-1, with no clear D. V was cut by 0 bases and J by 6 bases, with 8 bases left in between. CDR3 length: 13 residues. The V gene's germline CDR1 is LNHNV and CDR2 YYDKDF (reference sequence). In DNA, the CDR3 is TGTGCCACCAGCAGAGAAGCGGGCCCTGAAGCTTTCTTT. Its translation is CATSREAGPEAFF.

This rearrangement joins TRBV7-2 to TRBJ2-5; the D gene is possibly TRBD1 (6 bases). This CDR3 comprises 14 residues. The germline gives CDR1 SGHTA, CDR2 FQGNSA. V lost 3 bases, J lost 6 bases, and 14 bases lay in between. In nucleotides, the CDR3 is TGTGCCAGCAGCTTGTACCACAGGGAAAAGACCCAGTACTTC. This encodes CASSLYHREKTQYF.

This clonotype came up many times. V gene TRBV5-1 combines with J gene TRBJ2-5, with D possibly matching TRBD2 (7 bases). Trimming took off 0 bases at V and 1 base at J, with 13 bases between the two ends. The CDR3 contains 16 residues. CDR1 and CDR2 from the germline V gene are SGHRS and YFSETQ. The CDR3 region is CASSLAEGGIQETQYF. CDR3 bases: TGCGCCAGCAGCTTGGCCGAGGGGGGGATCCAAGAGACCCAGTACTTC.

This clonotype was seen a few times. The V gene is TRBV3-1, the J gene TRBJ2-1, with 12 bases identical to TRBD2. Germline CDR1 reads LGHDT; CDR2 reads YNNKEL (reference sequence). The CDR3 totals 14 residues. The ends lost 5 bases at V and 9 bases at J; junction bases unmatched: 5. CDR3 loop: CASSKLAGGGEQFF. CDR3 nucleotide sequence: TGTGCCAGCAGCAAACTAGCGGGGGGAGGTGAGCAGTTCTTC.

This clonotype was counted a few times. V and J are TRBV7-3 and TRBJ2-3; 7 bases match TRBD1. Germline V gives CDR1 SGHTA, CDR2 FQGTGA. Trimming cost V 3 bases and J 10 bases; bases outside gene matches: 7. The CDR3 sequence is 13 residues long. CDR3 coding DNA: TGTGCCAGCAGCTTGGGATCGACAGGGTCGCAGTATTTT. This translates into CASSLGSTGSQYF.

The chain couples TRBV5-1 to TRBJ2-7; D possibly matches TRBD1 or TRBD2 (5 bases each). This CDR3 region has 16 residues. Germline-derived CDR1 and CDR2 are SGHRS and YFSETQ. The V end lost 4 bases, the J end lost 3 bases, and 20 bases lay between the germline ends. The CDR3: CASSLNGAGYDYEQYF. CDR3 bases: TGCGCCAGCAGCCTCAACGGGGCTGGCTACGACTACGAGCAGTACTTC. The complete variable domain, with remaining parts taken from reference TRBV5-1 and TRBJ2-7, reads KAGVTQTPRYLIKTRGQQVTLSCSPISGHRSVSWYQQTPGQGLQFLFEYFSETQRNKGNFPGRFSGRQFSNSRSEMNVSTLELGDSALYLCASSLNGAGYDYEQYFGPGTRLTVT.

V gene TRBV4-3 combines with J gene TRBJ2-2; 13 bases match TRBD2. Germline trimming cut 0 bases from V and 0 bases from J; bases unmatched to any gene: 4. The germline V gene has CDR1 LGHNA and CDR2 YSLEER. This CDR3 is 19 amino acids long. The CDR3 sequence: CASSQDSTSGGSNTGELFF. In DNA form, the CDR3 reads TGCGCCAGCAGCCAAGATTCGACTAGCGGGGGGTCGAACACCGGGGAGCTGTTTTTT.

This clonotype was detected ten times or more. V is TRBV30 and J is TRBJ1-5, with D unresolved. The CDR3 runs 12 residues. The germline V gene encodes CDR1 GTSNPN and CDR2 SVGIG (reference sequence). V was shortened by 1 base and J by 9 bases, with 10 bases between the two germline ends. CDR3 loop: CAWSEGSPPQHF. CDR3 coding DNA: TGTGCCTGGAGTGAGGGATCTCCGCCCCAGCATTTT.

V gene TRBV4-2 combines with J gene TRBJ1-4; 9 positions match TRBD1. Germline-derived CDR1 and CDR2 are LGHNA and YNFKEQ. With V trimmed by 4 bases and J by 6 bases, 9 bases remained unmatched. The CDR3 is made up of 16 amino acids. CDR3 region: CASSRLWGQGDEKLFF. CDR3 coding DNA: TGTGCCAGCAGCCGACTCTGGGGACAGGGAGATGAAAAACTGTTTTTT.